This entry lists 15 T cell receptor beta chains sequenced from one sample in a study of T cell responses to AZD1222 COVID-19 vaccine. The assay was immunoSEQ multiplex PCR, and TCRdb's table has in-frame clones only and misses some. The table shows 100,000 to 150,000 clones, with about 90% occurring only once. Sequencing used peripheral blood, obtained on day 0 of AZD1222 vaccination. The receptors come from an adult in good health.

The chain uses TRBV7-9 and TRBJ2-5; the D is unclear. Trimming took 5 bases from V and 1 from J, leaving 2 bases between them. CDR1 and CDR2 from the germline V gene are SEHNR and FQNEAQ (reference sequence). This CDR3 is built from 11 residues. The CDR3 protein is CASSAQETQYF. The CDR3, as DNA: TGTGCCAGCAGCGCCCAAGAGACCCAGTACTTC.

CDR3 sequence reads: CASSPGLAGSYEQYF. The CDR3 nucleotides are TGTGCCAGCAGCCCGGGACTAGCGGGATCCTACGAGCAGTACTTC. The chain combines TRBV7-2 with TRBJ2-7; 13 bases line up with TRBD2. After removal of 5 bases from V and 1 base from J, the junction contained 2 bases not matched to a gene. Germline CDR1 and CDR2: SGHTA and FQGNSA. The CDR3 loop spans 15 amino acids. Variable domain in full (rest from reference TRBV7-2 and TRBJ2-7): GAGVSQSPSNKVTEKGKDVELRCDPISGHTALYWYRQSLGQGLEFLIYFQGNSAPDKSGLPSDRFSAERTGGSVSTLTIQRTQQEDSAVYLCASSPGLAGSYEQYFGPGTRLTVT.

This clone has a handful of counts. This chain connects TRBV21-1 to TRBJ1-1; the table names TRBD1, a call not compared with the DNA. TRBV21-1 is shown as a pseudogene. The CDR3 has 19 residues. CDR3 amino acids: CASSYSRSRDKEWNTEAFF. CDR3 nucleotides: TGTGCCAGCAGCTACTCACGGTCCAGGGATAAGGAATGGAACACTGAAGCTTTCTTT.

DNA for the CDR3: TGCACCAGCAGCCAAGAATCCTTGCGGGATATAGGGACAGATACGCAGTATTTT. Translating gives CTSSQESLRDIGTDTQYF. The chain carries TRBV1 and TRBJ2-3; the D call TRBD2 from the table was never checked on the DNA. TRBV1 counts as a pseudogene. This CDR3 is built from 18 residues.

This rearrangement joins TRBV18 to TRBJ1-1, with D uncertain. Germline V lookup: CDR1 KGHSH, CDR2 LQKENI. V was pared by 3 bases and J by 3 bases, with 5 bases between. CDR3 size: 12 residues. The CDR3 sequence is CASSPGDTEAFF. The CDR3 region has the DNA TGTGCCAGCTCACCGGGAGACACTGAAGCTTTCTTT.

This chain uses TRBV3-1 (or the pseudogene TRBV3-2) with TRBJ1-4, with 10 bases matching TRBD1. V trimming: 4 bases; J trimming: 4 bases; junction bases outside the gene matches: 15. Germline loops: CDR1 LGHDT, CDR2 YNNKEL (reference sequence). The CDR3 extends over 19 amino acids. The CDR3 nucleotides read TGTGCCAGCAGCCTTAACGGGGACAGGGGATCTAAGGGTAATGAAAAACTGTTTTTT. It codes for CASSLNGDRGSKGNEKLFF.

The rearrangement links TRBV9 to TRBJ2-1; D might be TRBD2 (5 bases). Between the trimmed V and J ends, which lost 3 bases and 0 bases, there was a span of 10 bases. The CDR3 totals 15 residues. Per germline, CDR1 SGDLS and CDR2 YYNGEE. The CDR3: CASSEGASSYNEQFF. CDR3 DNA: TGTGCCAGCAGCGAGGGAGCCAGCTCCTACAATGAGCAGTTCTTC.

The J gene is TRBJ1-2, the V gene TRBV5-6, with TRBD1 as a possible D gene (5 bases). The CDR3 is 14 residues long. Germline-derived CDR1 and CDR2 are SGHDT and YYEEEE. Trimming stripped 0 bases from V and 1 base from J, with 7 bases between. The CDR3 here is CASSLGGSNYGYTF. The CDR3 region has the DNA TGTGCCAGCAGCTTGGGGGGCAGTAACTATGGCTACACCTTC. The entire variable domain, with the rest obtained from reference TRBV5-6 and TRBJ1-2, is as follows: DAGVTQSPTHLIKTRGQQVTLRCSPKSGHDTVSWYQQALGQGPQFIFQYYEEEERQRGNFPDRFSGHQFPNYSSELNVNALLLGDSALYLCASSLGGSNYGYTFGSGTRLTVV.

The genes are TRBV5-4 and TRBJ2-2; D unclear. The ends were cut back, 1 base at V and 4 bases at J, with 14 bases in the middle. Germline assignment: CDR1 SGHNT and CDR2 YYREEE (reference sequence). This CDR3 region has 16 residues. The CDR3 spells CASSLWVGRRTGELFF. CDR3 DNA sequence: TGTGCCAGCAGCTTGTGGGTCGGGCGACGCACCGGGGAGCTGTTTTTT.

This rearrangement joins TRBV9 to TRBJ1-1, with D perhaps TRBD1 (5 bases). Germline V gene lookup returns CDR1 SGDLS and CDR2 YYNGEE. The CDR3 is 12 residues long. V was cut by 6 bases and J by 1 base, with 7 bases left in between. CDR3 nucleotide sequence: TGTGCCAGCATGGGACGGAACACTGAAGCTTTCTTT. It encodes CASMGRNTEAFF.

The chain joins TRBV27 to TRBJ1-1, with 7 nucleotides matching TRBD1. V shed 6 bases, J shed 4 bases, and the junction held 5 bases outside the gene matches. Per the germline V gene, CDR1 is MNHEY and CDR2 is SMNVEV (reference sequence). The CDR3 is 13 amino acids. The DNA for the CDR3 is TGTGCCAGCAGGCAGGGGGTACGCACTGAAGCTTTCTTT. Amino acid sequence: CASRQGVRTEAFF.

V gene TRBV7-2 combines with J gene TRBJ1-2; D is uncertain. Germline lookup yields CDR1 SGHTA and CDR2 FQGNSA. The CDR3 contains 15 residues. V dropped 3 bases and J dropped 8 bases, with 19 bases sitting between them. In DNA, the CDR3 is TGTGCCAGCAGCTTCCCCATGGACGGCTCAGGAGGCTACACCTTC. It codes for CASSFPMDGSGGYTF.

V usage is TRBV18 and J usage is TRBJ1-2; tentative D call: TRBD1 (5 bases). Germline CDR1 KGHSH, CDR2 LQKENI. V was shortened by 4 bases and J by 4 bases, with 16 bases between the two germline ends. CDR3 size: 15 residues. CDR3 bases: TGTGCCAGCTCACTCAAATTCAGGGCTTTCTATGGCTACACCTTC. Amino acid sequence: CASSLKFRAFYGYTF. The full variable domain, with the rest looked up from reference TRBV18 and TRBJ1-2, is NAGVMQNPRHLVRRRGQEARLRCSPMKGHSHVYWYRQLPEEGLKFMVYLQKENIIDESGMPKERFSAEFPKEGPSILRIQQVVRGDSAAYFCASSLKFRAFYGYTFGSGTRLTVV.

This sequence joins TRBV28 and TRBJ1-1, with TRBD1 matching 9 bases. The CDR3 has 14 residues. Per germline, CDR1 MDHEN and CDR2 SYDVKM. J was trimmed by 9 bases and V by 3 bases; bases with no gene match: 8. The CDR3 is CASSFQSGTGQAFF. In nucleotides, the CDR3 is TGTGCCAGCAGTTTCCAAAGCGGGACAGGGCAAGCTTTCTTT. The full variable domain, in which reference TRBV28 and TRBJ1-1 provide the parts outside the CDR3, is DVKVTQSSRYLVKRTGEKVFLECVQDMDHENMFWYRQDPGLGLRLIYFSYDVKMKEKGDIPEGYSVSREKKERFSLILESASTNQTSMYLCASSFQSGTGQAFFGQGTRLTVV.

The J gene is TRBJ2-7, the V gene TRBV6-1; tentatively, D is TRBD1 or TRBD2 (6 bases each). The V end lost 0 bases, the J end lost 0 bases, and 12 bases lay between the germline ends. The germline CDR1 and CDR2 sequences are MNHNS and SASEGT. This CDR3 has 16 residues. CDR3 nucleotides: TGTGCCAGCAGTGAAGCGAGGGGGGCGAACTCCTACGAGCAGTACTTC. As protein: CASSEARGANSYEQYF.